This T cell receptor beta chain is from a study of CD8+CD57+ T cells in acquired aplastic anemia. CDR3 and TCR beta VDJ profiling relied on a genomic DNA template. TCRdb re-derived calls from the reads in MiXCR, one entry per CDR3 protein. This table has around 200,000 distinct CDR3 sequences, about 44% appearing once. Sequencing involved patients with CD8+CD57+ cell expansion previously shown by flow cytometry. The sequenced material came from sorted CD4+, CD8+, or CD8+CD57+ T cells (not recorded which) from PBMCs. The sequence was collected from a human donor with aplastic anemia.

CDR3: CASSPSGTAPSRGGGYTF. The CDR3 DNA is TGTGCCAGCTCACCATCCGGGACAGCCCCCAGTCGGGGGGGAGGCTACACCTTC. The gene calls are TRBV18 and TRBJ1-2; 7 bases match TRBD1. The CDR3 extends over 18 amino acids. V lost 2 bases, J lost 8 bases, and 20 bases stayed unmatched. Germline V gene data show CDR1 as KGHSH and CDR2 as LQKENI. The complete variable domain, with remaining parts taken from reference TRBV18 and TRBJ1-2, reads NAGVMQNPRHLVRRRGQEARLRCSPMKGHSHVYWYRQLPEEGLKFMVYLQKENIIDESGMPKERFSAEFPKEGPSILRIQQVVRGDSAAYFCASSPSGTAPSRGGGYTFGSGTRLTVV.